These T cell receptor beta chains were read from a single sample in a study of CD8+ T cells in alopecia areata. Here immunoSEQ multiplex PCR was the method, and the copy in TCRdb shows in-frame clones only, minus some. This repertoire shows under 350,000 clones, roughly 60% found once; its top ten account for about 1.7%. Sequencing was performed on CD4+ T cells sorted from blood, taken at week 24, from a patient treated with tofacitinib. The receptors shown here come from a human donor with alopecia areata. CDR3s include the opening cysteine and the closing phenylalanine or tryptophan. The D gene is left open where the match is weak. Clone size appears in some rows only: once, few, many, or a class for an expanded clone.

>NA|TRBV29-1|TRBJ1-5|few
CSVTGTDSNQPQHF
TGCAGCGTCACCGGGACGGATAGCAATCAGCCCCAGCATTTT
>TRBD1|TRBV6-1|TRBJ1-1|many
CASSLDRSAEAFF
TGTGCCAGCAGTTTGGACAGGTCTGCTGAAGCTTTCTTT
>TRBD2|TRBV29-1|TRBJ2-1|few
CSVSFGGGSRSNEQFF
TGCAGCGTCTCCTTTGGGGGGGGTAGTCGGAGCAATGAGCAGTTCTTC
>TRBD1|TRBV25-1|TRBJ1-6|NA
CASSEYGDRENSPLHF
TGTGCCAGCAGTGAATATGGGGACAGGGAAAATTCACCCCTCCACTTT
>NA|TRBV6-5|TRBJ2-7|NA
CASSQRTAPYEQYF
TGTGCCAGCAGTCAGCGGACAGCCCCCTACGAGCAGTACTTC
>TRBD1|TRBV5-1|TRBJ1-2|NA
CASSPDRDYGYTF
TGCGCCAGCAGCCCCGACAGGGACTATGGCTACACCTTC
>TRBD2|TRBV7-3|TRBJ2-7|NA
CASSPSGGNYEQYF
TGTGCCAGCAGCCCTAGCGGGGGGAACTACGAGCAGTACTTC
>TRBD1|TRBV19|TRBJ2-1|few
CASRGQGDHNEQFF
TGTGCCAGTAGGGGACAGGGGGATCACAATGAGCAGTTCTTC
>NA|TRBV7-2|TRBJ2-7|NA
CASSSYAGNYEQYF
TGTGCCAGCAGCTCATACGCCGGGAACTACGAGCAGTACTTC
>NA|TRBV7-9|TRBJ1-2|NA
CASSLLQADGYTF
TGTGCCAGCAGCCTGCTACAGGCCGATGGCTACACCTTC
>NA|TRBV9|TRBJ2-3|NA
CASSLIGGTDTQYF
TGTGCCAGCAGCCTAATAGGGGGCACAGATACGCAGTATTTT
>NA|TRBV28|TRBJ1-3|NA
CASNLVSSGNTIYF
TGTGCCAGCAATCTTGTTAGCTCTGGAAACACCATATATTTT
>TRBD1|TRBV14|TRBJ1-2|NA
CASSQTGTGGPLRYGYTF
TGTGCCAGCAGCCAAACCGGGACAGGGGGCCCGCTTCGGTATGGCTACACCTTC
>TRBD1|TRBV30|TRBJ1-5|NA
CSLDRGRDQPQHF
TGTAGCCTCGACAGGGGTAGAGATCAGCCCCAGCATTTT
>NA|TRBV9|TRBJ2-2|NA
CASSGTPSNTGELFF
TGTGCCAGCAGCGGGACTCCATCCAACACCGGGGAGCTGTTTTTT
>NA|TRBV7-3|TRBJ2-5|few
CASSLRAGGWETQYF
TGTGCCAGCAGCTTACGCGCTGGGGGATGGGAGACCCAGTACTTC
>TRBD1|TRBV5-6|TRBJ2-6|NA
CASSRSATGRSGANVLTF
TGTGCCAGCAGCCGATCCGCGACAGGGCGCTCTGGGGCCAACGTCCTGACTTTC
>NA|TRBV2|TRBJ1-1|NA
CASTVQVNTEAFF
TGTGCCAGCACTGTTCAAGTAAACACTGAAGCTTTCTTT
>NA|TRBV29-1|TRBJ2-5|NA
CSVGVGETQYF
TGCAGCGTAGGGGTGGGAGAGACCCAGTACTTC
>NA|TRBV7-2|TRBJ2-5|NA
CASSLGTRETQYF
TGTGCCAGCAGCTTAGGGACCCGGGAGACCCAGTACTTC
>NA|TRBV30|TRBJ1-6|NA
CASQGSPLHF
TGTGCCTCGCAGGGGTCACCCCTCCACTTT
>NA|TRBV30|TRBJ1-1|NA
CAWSRGPGAEAFF
TGTGCCTGGAGTCGGGGGCCGGGAGCGGAAGCTTTCTTT
>NA|TRBV29-1|TRBJ2-3|once
CSVFQGYTQYF
TGCAGCGTGTTTCAGGGCTATACGCAGTATTTT
>NA|TRBV25-1|TRBJ1-1|NA
CASSDTGFDAFF
TGTGCCAGCAGCGACACAGGGTTCGACGCTTTCTTT
>NA|TRBV6-5|TRBJ2-1|NA
CASRDRARTHNEQFF
TGTGCCAGCAGGGATAGGGCCAGGACGCACAATGAGCAGTTCTTC
>TRBD2|TRBV5-6|TRBJ2-7|NA
CASSPRPGGRDTYEQYF
TGTGCCAGCAGCCCCAGGCCGGGGGGACGGGATACCTACGAGCAGTACTTC
>NA|TRBV4-1|TRBJ2-1|few
CASSQGALLGEQFF
TGCGCCAGCAGCCAAGGGGCCCTTCTGGGTGAGCAGTTCTTC
>TRBD1|TRBV30|TRBJ2-1|NA
CAGSRTGPNEQFF
TGTGCCGGTAGCAGGACAGGGCCCAATGAGCAGTTCTTC
>TRBD1|TRBV6-6|TRBJ2-1|NA
CASRGDSEQFF
TGTGCCAGCAGGGGGGACAGTGAGCAGTTCTTC
>NA|TRBV30|TRBJ1-2|NA
CAGLRGPSYGYTF
TGTGCCGGGCTCAGGGGTCCTAGCTATGGCTACACCTTC
>NA|TRBV9|TRBJ2-5|NA
CASSVGGSGSQETQYF
TGTGCCAGCAGCGTAGGTGGCAGTGGGTCCCAAGAGACCCAGTACTTC
>NA|TRBV9|TRBJ1-2|NA
CASSRPSQGLVGYTF
TGTGCCAGCAGCCGTCCCTCACAGGGTTTAGTCGGCTACACCTTC
>NA|TRBV7-9|TRBJ1-5|few
CASSSGRIGQPQHF
TGTGCCAGCAGCTCCGGCCGCATTGGACAGCCCCAGCATTTT
>NA|TRBV29-1|TRBJ1-3|NA
CSVAGLSGNTIYF
TGCAGCGTTGCTGGACTTTCTGGAAACACCATATATTTT
>NA|TRBV30|TRBJ1-2|NA
CAWSPLESYGYTF
TGTGCCTGGAGTCCACTTGAAAGTTATGGCTACACCTTC
>NA|TRBV11-2|TRBJ1-2|NA
CASSLEVKGHGYTF
TGTGCCAGCAGCTTAGAGGTGAAGGGCCATGGCTACACCTTC
>NA|TRBV18|TRBJ2-5|NA
CASSPSKGWETQYF
TGTGCCAGCTCACCATCGAAGGGATGGGAGACCCAGTACTTC
>NA|TRBV7-9|TRBJ1-3|many
CASSFGQGALNF
NA
>TRBD1|TRBV29-1|TRBJ2-7|NA
CSVGQGAYEQYF
TGCAGCGTTGGGCAGGGGGCCTACGAGCAGTACTTC
>TRBD1|TRBV9|TRBJ2-7|NA
CASSVSTGGNEQYF
TGTGCCAGCAGCGTATCGACAGGGGGCAACGAGCAGTACTTC
>NA|TRBV7-2|TRBJ2-1|NA
CASSFTYEQFF
TGTGCCAGCAGCTTTACTTATGAGCAGTTCTTC
>TRBD1|TRBV2|TRBJ1-4|NA
CASTEQGAIEKLFF
TGTGCCAGCACAGAACAGGGGGCGATCGAAAAACTGTTTTTT
>NA|TRBV10-3|TRBJ2-2|NA
CAISAAVGQRNTGELFF
TGTGCCATCAGTGCCGCGGTGGGGCAGCGGAACACCGGGGAGCTGTTTTTT
>NA|TRBV7-7|TRBJ1-1|NA
CASSRGGNTEAFF
TGTGCTAGCAGCCGTGGGGGGAACACTGAAGCTTTCTTT
>NA|TRBV6-4|TRBJ1-1|NA
CATPLLHLNTEAFF
TGTGCCACCCCGCTTTTACACCTGAACACTGAAGCTTTCTTT